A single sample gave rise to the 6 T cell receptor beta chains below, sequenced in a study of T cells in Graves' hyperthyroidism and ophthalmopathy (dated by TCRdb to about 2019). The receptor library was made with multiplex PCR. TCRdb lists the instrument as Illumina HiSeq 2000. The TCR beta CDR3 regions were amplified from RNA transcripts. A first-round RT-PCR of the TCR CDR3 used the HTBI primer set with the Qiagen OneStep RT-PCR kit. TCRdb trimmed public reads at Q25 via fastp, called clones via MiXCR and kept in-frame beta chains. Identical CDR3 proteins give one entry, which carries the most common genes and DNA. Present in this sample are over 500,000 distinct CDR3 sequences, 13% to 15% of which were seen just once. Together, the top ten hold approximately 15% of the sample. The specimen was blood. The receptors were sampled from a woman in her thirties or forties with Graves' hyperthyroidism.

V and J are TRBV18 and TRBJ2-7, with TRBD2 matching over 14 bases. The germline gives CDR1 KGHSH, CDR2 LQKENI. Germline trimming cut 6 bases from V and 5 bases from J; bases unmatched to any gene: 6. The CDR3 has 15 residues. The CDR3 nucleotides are TGTGCCAGCTCGCTGGGACTAGCGGGAGAGAACGAGCAGTACTTC. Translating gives CASSLGLAGENEQYF.

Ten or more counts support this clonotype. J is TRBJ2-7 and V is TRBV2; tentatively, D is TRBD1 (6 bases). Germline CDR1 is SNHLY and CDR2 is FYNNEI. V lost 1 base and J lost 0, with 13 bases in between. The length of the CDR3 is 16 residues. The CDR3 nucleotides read TGTGCCAGCAGTGAAGATGGGGGCTTCAGCTCCTACGAGCAGTACTTC. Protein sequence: CASSEDGGFSSYEQYF. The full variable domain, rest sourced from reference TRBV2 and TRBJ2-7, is EPEVTQTPSHQVTQMGQEVILRCVPISNHLYFYWYRQILGQKVEFLVSFYNNEISEKSEIFDDQFSVERPDGSNFTLKIRSTKLEDSAMYFCASSEDGGFSSYEQYFGPGTRLTVT.

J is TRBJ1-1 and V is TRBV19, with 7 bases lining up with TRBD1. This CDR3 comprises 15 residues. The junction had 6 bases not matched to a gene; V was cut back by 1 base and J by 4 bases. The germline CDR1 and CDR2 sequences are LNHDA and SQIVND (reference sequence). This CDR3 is CASSIGTGVGTEAFF. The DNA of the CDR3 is TGTGCCAGTAGTATAGGGACAGGCGTGGGCACTGAAGCTTTCTTT.

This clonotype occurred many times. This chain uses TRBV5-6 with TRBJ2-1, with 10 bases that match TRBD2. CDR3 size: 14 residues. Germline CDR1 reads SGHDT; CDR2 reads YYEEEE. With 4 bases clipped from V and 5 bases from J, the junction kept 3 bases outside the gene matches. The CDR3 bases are TGTGCCAGCAGCACTGGACTAGCGGACAATGAGCAGTTCTTC. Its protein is CASSTGLADNEQFF.

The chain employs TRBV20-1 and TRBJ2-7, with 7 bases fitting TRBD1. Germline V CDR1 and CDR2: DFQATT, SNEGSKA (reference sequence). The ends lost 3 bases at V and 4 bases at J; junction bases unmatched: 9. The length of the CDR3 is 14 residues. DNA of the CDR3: TGCAGTGCTAGGGGAGACAGGGATCCTTACGAGCAGTACTTC. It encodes CSARGDRDPYEQYF.

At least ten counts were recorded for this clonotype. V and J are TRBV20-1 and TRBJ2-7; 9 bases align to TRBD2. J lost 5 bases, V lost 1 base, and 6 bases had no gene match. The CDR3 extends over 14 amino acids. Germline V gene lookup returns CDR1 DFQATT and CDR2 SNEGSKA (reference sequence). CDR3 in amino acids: CSARVFRTSDEQYF. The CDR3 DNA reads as TGCAGTGCTAGAGTTTTTCGGACTAGCGACGAGCAGTACTTC.